This TCR beta chain was recorded in a study of blood T cell repertoires in COVID-19. In the study overall: Acute and convalescent COVID-19 specimens originated in the United States, Italy and Spain. In each case, the material was cDNA or gDNA derived from T cells, B-cell-depleted T cells, or PBMCs.

The CDR3 covers 14 residues. Germline V CDR1 and CDR2: MDHEN, SYDVKM. V was clipped by 5 bases and J by 1 base, with 11 bases between them. Original methodology: Nucleated cell number was recorded as an estimate derived from reference gene primer amplification. The table came from immunoSEQ multiplex PCR; TCRdb's copy has only in-frame clones and leaves some out. V and J calls and clone size are given by that table; D and trimming were obtained from the DNA. This table holds 70,000 to 75,000 clones, about nine tenths found once. Only one count was recorded for this clone. The V and J genes are TRBV28 and TRBJ1-1, with D maybe TRBD1 (6 bases). The sample consisted of peripheral blood. The receptor was isolated from a human donor in a cohort sampled during active COVID-19. CDR3 in DNA: TGTGCCAGCAGTCGTCACAGGGAGAACACTGAAGCTTTCTTT. Amino acid sequence: CASSRHRENTEAFF.